Listed below are T cell receptor beta chains from one sample, sequenced in a study of cytomegalovirus exposure and HLA in healthy donors. The assay was immunoSEQ multiplex PCR, and TCRdb's table has in-frame clones only and misses some. Seen here are over 150,000 clones, 75% to 90% observed once, and the top ten hold around 7%. The sample taken for sequencing was PBMCs. These receptors all come from a man aged 30 to 45 in good health and CMV-seropositive. Each CDR3 is given with its conserved first and last residue. A D gene is named only where the DNA matches it firmly. Not all rows give a size; the values are once, few, many and, for expanded clones, a class.

>TRBJ2-1|TRBV11-2|-|once
CASSLVRGPVSNEQFF
TGTGCCAGCAGCTTAGTTAGGGGCCCGGTGTCGAATGAGCAGTTCTTC
>TRBJ1-1|TRBV27|-|-
CASSPTGLNTEAFF
TGTGCCAGCAGCCCGACAGGATTGAACACTGAAGCTTTCTTT
>TRBJ1-6|TRBV27|-|-
CASRIQGGSSPLHF
TGTGCCAGCAGGATACAGGGTGGAAGTTCACCCCTCCACTTT
>TRBJ2-3|TRBV18|TRBD1|-
CASSAQGTRTDTQYF
TGTGCCAGCTCGGCACAGGGGACGAGGACAGATACGCAGTATTTT
>TRBJ2-3|TRBV27|TRBD2|-
CASSSLGTRVLDTQYF
TGTGCCAGCAGTTCCCTCGGGACTAGGGTGTTAGATACGCAGTATTTT
>TRBJ1-3|TRBV4-3|-|-
CASSQDTGSGNTIYF
TGCGCCAGCAGCCAAGATACAGGGTCTGGAAACACCATATATTTT
>TRBJ2-7|TRBV11-2|-|-
CASGSSYEQYF
TGTGCCAGCGGGAGCTCCTACGAGCAGTACTTC
>TRBJ2-7|TRBV4-3|-|many
CASSQEQDGSYEQYF
TGCGCCAGCAGCCAAGAACAGGACGGGTCCTACGAGCAGTACTTC
>TRBJ2-3|TRBV13|TRBD2|-
CASSVLTSGGTDTQYF
TGTGCCAGCAGCGTCCTGACTAGCGGGGGGACAGATACGCAGTATTTT
>TRBJ2-3|TRBV27|-|-
CASSAAVSTDTQYF
TGTGCCAGCAGTGCGGCGGTGAGCACAGATACGCAGTATTTT
>TRBJ2-1|TRBV5-4|TRBD1|-
CASKGQGDNEQFF
TGTGCCAGCAAGGGACAGGGAGACAATGAGCAGTTCTTC
>TRBJ2-3|TRBV18|TRBD2|-
CASSRTSGGGTDTQYF
TGTGCCAGCTCACGGACTAGCGGGGGGGGCACAGATACGCAGTATTTT
>TRBJ2-3|TRBV19|TRBD2|-
CARNQRGATDTQYF
TGTGCCAGGAACCAGCGGGGGGCGACAGATACGCAGTATTTT
>TRBJ2-5|TRBV27|-|-
CASSLSFGARGETQYF
TGTGCCAGCAGTTTATCGTTCGGAGCGAGGGGGGAGACCCAGTACTTC
>TRBJ1-2|TRBV5-6|TRBD1|-
CASSLGDRYYGYTF
TGTGCCAGCAGCTTGGGGGACAGGTACTATGGCTACACCTTC
>TRBJ2-1|TRBV6-5|TRBD2|-
CASSYAGLAGNEQFF
TGTGCTAGCAGTTACGCGGGACTAGCGGGCAATGAGCAGTTCTTC
>TRBJ1-5|TRBV27|TRBD1|few
CASKQQGADQPQHF
TGTGCCAGCAAACAACAGGGGGCTGATCAGCCCCAGCATTTT
>TRBJ2-3|TRBV5-4|TRBD2|-
CASSSGLAGGSSTDTQYF
TGTGCCAGCAGTTCGGGACTAGCGGGAGGAAGTAGCACAGATACGCAGTATTTT
>TRBJ2-7|TRBV19|-|-
CASSIVWDSFPTEQYF
TGTGCCAGTAGTATAGTTTGGGACTCATTCCCAACCGAGCAGTACTTC
>TRBJ1-2|TRBV29-1|TRBD1|few
CSVVDRGYGYTF
TGCAGCGTTGTGGACAGGGGCTATGGCTACACCTTC
>TRBJ2-5|TRBV19|-|-
CASSIGGEETQYF
TGTGCCAGTAGTATAGGGGGAGAAGAGACCCAGTACTTC
>TRBJ1-3|TRBV28|-|-
CASSSFGLNTIYF
TGTGCCAGCAGTTCGTTCGGTCTAAACACCATATATTTT
>TRBJ2-7|TRBV5-8|-|-
CASTPRTGTYEQYF
TGTGCCAGCACCCCACGTACTGGTACCTACGAGCAGTACTTC
>TRBJ2-1|TRBV6-1|TRBD2|-
CASSAAAGGPTYNEQFF
TGTGCCAGCAGTGCGGCAGCGGGGGGCCCCACCTACAATGAGCAGTTCTTC
>TRBJ2-1|TRBV27|TRBD2|-
CASSFPTSAQQFF
TGTGCCAGCAGTTTTCCCACTAGCGCCCAGCAGTTCTTC
>TRBJ1-1|TRBV6-5|-|-
CASSSTGFEAFF
TGTGCCAGCAGTTCAACGGGGTTTGAAGCTTTCTTT
>TRBJ2-1|TRBV28|TRBD2|-
CASSLWGQGLAGGEQFF
TGTGCCAGCAGTTTATGGGGGCAGGGACTAGCGGGAGGTGAGCAGTTCTTC